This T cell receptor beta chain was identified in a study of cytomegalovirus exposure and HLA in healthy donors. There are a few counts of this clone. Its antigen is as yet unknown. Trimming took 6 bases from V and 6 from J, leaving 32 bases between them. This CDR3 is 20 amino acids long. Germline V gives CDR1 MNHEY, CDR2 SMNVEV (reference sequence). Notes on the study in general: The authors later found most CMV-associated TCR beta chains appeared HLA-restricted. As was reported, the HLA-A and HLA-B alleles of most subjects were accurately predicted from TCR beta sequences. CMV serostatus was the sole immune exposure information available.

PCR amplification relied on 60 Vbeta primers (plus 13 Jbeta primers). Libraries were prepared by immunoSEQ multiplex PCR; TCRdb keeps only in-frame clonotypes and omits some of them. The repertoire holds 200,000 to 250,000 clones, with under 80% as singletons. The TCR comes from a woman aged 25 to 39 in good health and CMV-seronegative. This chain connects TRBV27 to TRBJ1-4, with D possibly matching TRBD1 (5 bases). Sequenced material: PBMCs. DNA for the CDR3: TGTGCCAGCAGCCGTCGCGGGACGGATACATCGGGAGGATACCATGAAAAACTGTTTTTT. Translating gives CASSRRGTDTSGGYHEKLFF.